The 5 T cell receptor beta chains below all came from one sample that was sequenced in a study of OX40 agonist ivuxolimab in advanced cancers. Sequenced by immunoSEQ multiplex PCR; TCRdb stores in-frame clones only, minus some. The sample records under 80,000 clones, approximately 85% being singletons. Sequencing was performed on CD4+ or CD8+ T cells sorted from blood, taken in a trial of the OX40 agonist ivuxolimab. All receptors come from an adult with an advanced solid tumor such as melanoma, head and neck, liver or kidney cancer.

The chain couples TRBV6-1 to TRBJ2-7; a possible D gene is TRBD1 (5 bases). The V gene lost 3 bases and the J gene lost 0 bases, with 18 bases spanning the gap. Germline lookup yields CDR1 MNHNS and CDR2 SASEGT. The CDR3 sequence is 17 residues long. DNA of the CDR3: TGTGCCAGCAGTGAGTCCCGGGTCCCAGGGTTCTCCTACGAGCAGTACTTC. The encoded protein is CASSESRVPGFSYEQYF.

The CDR3: CASSQVTAGGDFSYNEQFF. CDR3 coding DNA: TGTGCCAGCAGCCAAGTAACAGCGGGAGGCGATTTCTCCTACAATGAGCAGTTCTTC. The chain is built from TRBV14 and TRBJ2-1, with TRBD2 matching 9 bases. Per germline, CDR1 SGHDN and CDR2 FVKESK. J lost 0 bases, V lost 1 base, and 10 bases had no gene match. This CDR3 spans 19 amino acids.

The chain is built from TRBV10-1 and TRBJ2-7; the D gene is possibly TRBD1 (6 bases). The germline V gene has CDR1 WNHNN and CDR2 SYGVQD (reference sequence). This CDR3 comprises 16 residues. Trimming stripped 0 bases from V and 4 bases from J, with 16 bases between. The CDR3 DNA follows: TGCGCCAGCAGTGAGTCGGGGGCAGGGAGTCCATACGAGCAGTACTTC. Translation: CASSESGAGSPYEQYF.

Worth noting for this clone: The sample contains more than one DNA sequence encoding this CDR3. V usage is TRBV7-2 and J usage is TRBJ2-3; 8 nucleotides agree with TRBD1. V dropped 3 bases and J dropped 4; count of bases not matched to a gene: 9. Per the germline V gene, CDR1 is SGHTA and CDR2 is FQGNSA. The CDR3 has 16 residues. The CDR3 nucleotides read TGTGCCAGCAGCTTTTTGGGGCAGGGGGCGTCAGATACGCAGTATTTT. Translating gives CASSFLGQGASDTQYF.

The rearrangement joins TRBV6-5 to TRBJ2-3; 9 nucleotides match TRBD2. V lost 2 bases, J lost 0 bases, and 3 bases stayed unmatched. The CDR3 loop spans 16 amino acids. CDR1 MNHEY and CDR2 SVGAGI come from the germline V gene. CDR3 in amino acids: CASSYGREGSTDTQYF. CDR3 nucleotide sequence: TGTGCCAGCAGTTACGGGCGGGAGGGGAGCACAGATACGCAGTATTTT.